The present TCR beta chain was sequenced within a study of CD8+ T cells in alopecia areata. Findings of the study overall: Higher clonality and more expanded CD8+ clones appeared in lesional than normal scalp. Scalp samples also yield sequences from resident alphabeta T cells of normal skin.

This clone was counted between two and nine times. Its target is not known. RNA extraction was followed by reverse transcription into cDNA, which acted as the sequencing template. Only in-frame clones appear in the TCRdb table, and some are missing; sequencing was by immunoSEQ multiplex PCR. This table holds a few hundred thousand clones, roughly three fifths found once. PBMCs served as the source from which CD4+ and CD8+ T cells were sorted. Germline lookup yields CDR1 SQVTM and CDR2 ANQGSEA. V gave up 7 bases and J gave up 12 bases, with 13 bases separating them. CDR3 length equals 10 residues. The source is a human donor in good health. The chain carries TRBV29-1 and TRBJ2-1; D assignment may be TRBD1 or TRBD2 (5 bases each). Sequencing was carried out using CD8+ T cells sorted from blood. CDR3 sequence: CSDGRGTQFF. The CDR3 coding sequence is TGCAGCGACGGACGAGGGACGCAGTTCTTC.